This passage covers 8 T cell receptor beta chains from one sample sequenced in a study of T cell repertoires in cytomegalovirus infection. Using its own MiXCR run on the reads, TCRdb lists one record per CDR3 protein. The table shows 650,000 to 850,000 distinct CDR3 sequences, with 29% occurring only once. These receptors are not linked to any known antigen. The sequencing used cultured CD8+ T cells from PBMCs, collected from culture after CMV antigen stimulation. All receptors come from a human donor in good health (CMV status not recorded). Some clones in this sample may be carry-over from other donors' samples.

This chain connects TRBV18 to TRBJ2-3; 15 bases align to TRBD2. CDR1 and CDR2 from the germline V gene are KGHSH and LQKENI. The CDR3 is made up of 21 amino acids. V shed 0 bases and J 1 base; nucleotides not matched to a gene: 11. Here the CDR3 DNA reads TGTGCCAGCTCACCACCGGAACGGACTAGCGGGGGGGCTCCCCGCACAGATACGCAGTATTTT. It is translated as CASSPPERTSGGAPRTDTQYF.

The chain links TRBV6-1 to TRBJ1-5; a weak D match, TRBD1 (5 bases). Trimming took 3 bases from V and 7 from J, leaving 10 bases between them. CDR3 length: 13 amino acids. The V gene's germline CDR1 is MNHNS and CDR2 SASEGT. For the CDR3, the DNA is TGTGCCAGCAGTGATAGGGGTTGGCAGCCCCAGCATTTT. It translates to CASSDRGWQPQHF.

The chain is built from TRBV7-4 and TRBJ2-2; 9 nucleotides align to TRBD1. The J segment lost 4 bases and the V segment lost 10 bases, leaving 22 bases of the junction unmatched. The CDR3 contains 19 residues. The germline gives CDR1 SGHVT, CDR2 SQSDAQ. The CDR3 here is CATFFSIHEQGAGTGELFF. The DNA for the CDR3 is TGTGCCACCTTTTTTAGCATTCACGAACAGGGGGCAGGCACCGGGGAGCTGTTTTTT.

The CDR3 DNA reads TGTGCCAGCAGCTCTACGACAGGGACCATCTATGGCTACACCTTC. Amino acid sequence: CASSSTTGTIYGYTF. The gene calls are TRBV5-4 and TRBJ1-2, with TRBD1 matching over 7 bases. Germline CDR1 is SGHNT and CDR2 is YYREEE (reference sequence). V was clipped by 3 bases and J by 4 bases; unmatched bases: 9. The CDR3 extends over 15 amino acids.

Details on this clonotype: Just one base apart from a much larger clone, this may be a read error. This rearrangement joins TRBV7-6 to TRBJ2-7; 12 bases align to TRBD2. Germline CDR1 SGHVS, CDR2 FNYEAQ. The CDR3 consists of 16 residues. DNA of the CDR3: TGTGTCAGCAGCCCCCGGGCTAGCGGGGGGGCCAACGAGCAGTACTTC. This codes for CVSSPRASGGANEQYF.

The rearrangement joins TRBV20-1 to TRBJ2-2; tentatively, D is TRBD2 (5 bases). CDR3 length: 13 residues. Trimming removed 4 bases at V and 3 bases at J, with 9 bases between. Looked up from germline, CDR1 is DFQATT and CDR2 is SNEGSKA (reference sequence). The CDR3 nucleotides are TGCAGTGCTAAGGACGGGGACACCGGGGAGCTGTTTTTT. Amino acid sequence: CSAKDGDTGELFF.

This sequence joins TRBV24-1 and TRBJ2-1; D could derive from TRBD1 or TRBD2 (6 bases each). From germline, CDR1 is KGHDR and CDR2 SFDVKD. The CDR3 runs 14 residues. Trimming removed 5 bases at V and 5 bases at J, with 12 bases between. The CDR3 spells CATSGGARNNEQFF. As DNA, the CDR3 is TGTGCCACCAGTGGGGGGGCGAGGAACAATGAGCAGTTCTTC.

V is TRBV6-5 and J is TRBJ1-6, with D hard to call. V was pared by 7 bases and J by 6 bases, with 16 bases between. Germline lookup yields CDR1 MNHEY and CDR2 SVGAGI. The CDR3 length is 15 residues. The CDR3 is CASTTSISANSPLHF. CDR3 in DNA: TGTGCCAGCACCACCTCGATTTCGGCTAATTCACCCCTCCACTTT.